The next 4 T cell receptor beta chains were all read from a single sample in a study of identical twins. Each CDR3 protein is one row after TCRdb ran MiXCR on the 5' RACE reads. The sample lists hundreds of thousands of distinct CDR3 sequences; 8% to 9.5% were seen once. These data were also reused for a study on yellow fever vaccine responses in identical twins.

Sequencing was performed on CD8+ T cells sorted from blood. The source of these receptors is a woman in her late teens or twenties in good health.

In its sample, this clonotype was seen a few times. This rearrangement joins TRBV6-2 or TRBV6-3 to TRBJ2-7, with TRBD1 as a possible D gene (5 bases). Trimming stripped 6 bases from V and 5 bases from J, with 17 bases between. CDR1 is MNHEY, CDR2 SVGEGT, per germline. The CDR3 totals 14 residues. DNA of the CDR3: TGTGCCAGCAGGCCGGACATATTTTGGGACGAGCAGTACTTC. Protein product: CASRPDIFWDEQYF.

To note about this clonotype: At one end, the junction sequence differs from germline, possibly due to a read error. V usage is TRBV12-5 and J usage is TRBJ2-4, with D possibly called TRBD1 or TRBD2 (5 bases each). CDR3 length equals 13 residues. Germline CDR1 LGHNT, CDR2 FRNRAP. CDR3 loop: CASGLEGTNIQYF. The CDR3 DNA reads as TGTGCTAGTGGCTTGGAAGGGACAAACATTCAGTACTTC.

In this sample, this clonotype turned up a few times. The V and J genes are TRBV15 and TRBJ2-3; D is unresolved. V lost 3 bases to trimming and J lost 0 bases, with 1 base between them. The CDR3 totals 12 residues. In germline, CDR1 is LNHNV, CDR2 YYDKDF (reference sequence). The DNA for the CDR3 is TGTGCCACCAGCAGGAGCACAGATACGCAGTATTTT. This encodes CATSRSTDTQYF.

This clonotype was detected ten times or more. CDR3 residues: CSASLQLENRPNEQFF. The CDR3 nucleotides read TGCAGTGCTAGCCTTCAACTAGAAAACCGGCCCAACGAGCAGTTCTTC. The chain couples TRBV20-1 to TRBJ2-1; D is possibly TRBD2 (5 bases). This CDR3 contains 16 residues. The germline gives CDR1 DFQATT, CDR2 SNEGSKA (reference sequence). Deletions cut 3 bases from V and 10 bases from J, with 25 bases between.